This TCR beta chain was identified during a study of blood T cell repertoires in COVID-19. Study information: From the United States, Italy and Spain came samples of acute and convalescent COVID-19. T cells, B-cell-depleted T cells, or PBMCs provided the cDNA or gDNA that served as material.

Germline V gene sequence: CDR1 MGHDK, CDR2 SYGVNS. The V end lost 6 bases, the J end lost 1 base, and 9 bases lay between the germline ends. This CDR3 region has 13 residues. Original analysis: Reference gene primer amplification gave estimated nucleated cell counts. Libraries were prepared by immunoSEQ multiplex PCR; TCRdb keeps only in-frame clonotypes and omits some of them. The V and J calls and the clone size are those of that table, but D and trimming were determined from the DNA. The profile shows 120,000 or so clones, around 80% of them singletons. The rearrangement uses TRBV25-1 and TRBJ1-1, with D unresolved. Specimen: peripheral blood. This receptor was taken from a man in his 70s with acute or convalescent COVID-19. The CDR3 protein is CASSLAGNTEAFF. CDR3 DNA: TGTGCCAGCAGCCTTGCGGGGAACACTGAAGCTTTCTTT.